The 25 T cell receptor beta chains below come from one sample, sequenced in a study of T-cell memory formation after mild COVID-19. TCRdb reprocessed the 5' RACE reads with MiXCR, giving one entry per CDR3 protein. The repertoire has 120,000 or so distinct CDR3 sequences, around 6.3% of them found once; the top ten carry approximately 2.1%. Sequencing was performed on PBMCs or a T cell subset sorted from them (not recorded which). These receptors originate from an adult woman who had mild COVID-19 (a few samples of this study predate the infection). Cell type and time point are not known.

This clonotype was detected ten times or more. The rearrangement joins TRBV7-9 to TRBJ1-4, with D unresolved. Germline V lookup: CDR1 SEHNR, CDR2 FQNEAQ (reference sequence). The V and J ends lost 5 bases and 0 bases respectively, with 10 bases between them. The CDR3 extends over 15 amino acids. CDR3 protein: CASSARLTTNEKLFF. The CDR3 DNA follows: TGTGCCAGCAGCGCGCGACTCACAACTAATGAAAAACTGTTTTTT.

This clonotype has a handful of counts. The J gene is TRBJ1-1, the V gene TRBV2, with 7 bases identical to TRBD1. Germline V CDR1 and CDR2: SNHLY, FYNNEI. With V trimmed by 3 bases and J by 5 bases, 6 bases remained unmatched. This CDR3 comprises 14 residues. The DNA for the CDR3 is TGTGCCAGCAGTGAGACAGGGCCCAAAACTGAAGCTTTCTTT. This sequence encodes CASSETGPKTEAFF.

The V gene is TRBV3-1, the J gene TRBJ1-1; TRBD1 might be the D (6 bases). The CDR3 contains 14 residues. Germline assignment: CDR1 LGHDT and CDR2 YNNKEL (reference sequence). V lost 0 bases and J 11 bases, leaving 16 bases between the germline ends. CDR3 bases: TGTGCCAGCAGCCAAGATCTTGGGGGGGCTGGGGCTTTCTTT. Translating it yields CASSQDLGGAGAFF. Full variable domain (outside the CDR3, taken from reference TRBV3-1 and TRBJ1-1): DTAVSQTPKYLVTQMGNDKSIKCEQNLGHDTMYWYKQDSKKFLKIMFSYNNKELIINETVPNRFSPKSPDKAHLNLHINSLELGDSAVYFCASSQDLGGAGAFFGQGTRLTVV.

This clonotype occurred a few times. The V and J genes are TRBV12-3 or TRBV12-4 and TRBJ2-1; tentatively, D is TRBD1 (5 bases). The CDR3 covers 12 residues. Trimming pared 4 bases from V and 7 bases from J, leaving 8 bases between. The CDR3 nucleotides are TGTGCCAGCAGTTCCCCAGGGAATGAGCAGTTCTTC. Translated, it gives CASSSPGNEQFF.

At least ten counts were recorded for this clonotype. CDR3 coding DNA: TGCAGTGCTAGTCGGGGGCAGGATGAGCAGTTCTTC. Translation: CSASRGQDEQFF. The chain recombines TRBV20-1 with TRBJ2-1; D is perhaps TRBD1 or TRBD2 (6 bases each). The CDR3 has 12 residues. Trimming removed 3 bases from V and 8 bases from J, with 11 bases in between. CDR1 is DFQATT, CDR2 SNEGSKA, per germline (reference sequence).

This clonotype occurred many times. The chain couples TRBV12-3 or TRBV12-4 to TRBJ2-4, with 9 nucleotides matching TRBD2. Losses at the gene ends were 5 bases for V and 10 bases for J; bases not matched to a gene: 15. The CDR3 loop spans 16 amino acids. In DNA, the CDR3 is TGTGCCAGCAGTGTGACTAGCGGTCTGGGAGATCGGATTCAGTACTTC. It yields the protein CASSVTSGLGDRIQYF.

The V and J genes are TRBV24-1 and TRBJ2-2; 8 bases are a match to TRBD1. V gave up 5 bases and J gave up 6 bases; unmatched junction bases: 16. CDR3 length: 18 residues. The V gene's germline CDR1 is KGHDR and CDR2 SFDVKD. CDR3 sequence reads: CATSVSPWGTGRSGELFF. CDR3 nucleotide sequence: TGTGCCACCAGTGTTTCACCGTGGGGGACAGGTCGGTCCGGGGAGCTGTTTTTT.

In its sample, this clonotype was seen a few times. V is TRBV27 and J is TRBJ1-2; D uncertain. This CDR3 comprises 12 residues. V was shortened by 8 bases and J by 5 bases, with 12 bases between the two germline ends. Looked up from germline, CDR1 is MNHEY and CDR2 is SMNVEV (reference sequence). The CDR3 loop is CASHLQGYGYTF. Here the CDR3 DNA reads TGTGCCAGCCACCTGCAAGGATATGGCTACACCTTC.

This clonotype has a handful of counts. The genes are TRBV20-1 and TRBJ1-4; 8 bases line up with TRBD1. CDR1 DFQATT and CDR2 SNEGSKA come from the germline V gene (reference sequence). Trimming removed 6 bases from V and 4 bases from J; junction bases left unmatched: 10. This CDR3 region has 15 residues. The DNA of the CDR3 is TGCAGTGCCCAAAACCCGGGACAGGTTAATGAAAAACTGTTTTTT. It translates to CSAQNPGQVNEKLFF.

In this sample, this clonotype turned up many times. V gene TRBV12-3 or TRBV12-4 combines with J gene TRBJ2-2, with D perhaps assigned TRBD1 or TRBD2 (6 bases each). V lost 5 bases and J 9 bases, leaving 19 bases between the germline ends. The CDR3 is made up of 15 amino acids. The CDR3 bases are TGTGCCAGCAGTCCCATTGGGGGGCTTCGCAGGGAGCTGTTTTTT. Amino acid sequence: CASSPIGGLRRELFF.

This clonotype was recorded many times. The rearrangement links TRBV6-5 to TRBJ2-1; TRBD2 aligns across 8 bases. Germline values: CDR1 MNHEY, CDR2 SVGAGI. The length of the CDR3 is 15 residues. J lost 6 bases, V lost 4 bases, and 8 bases had no gene match. CDR3 loop: CASSFSGSGGNEQFF. In DNA form, the CDR3 reads TGTGCCAGCAGTTTCAGCGGGAGCGGTGGCAATGAGCAGTTCTTC.

The table lists this clonotype with a few counts. This chain joins TRBV5-1 and TRBJ1-5; perhaps TRBD1 as D (6 bases). Per germline, CDR1 SGHRS and CDR2 YFSETQ. Trimming took off 0 bases at V and 4 bases at J, with 8 bases between the two ends. The length of the CDR3 is 14 residues. CDR3: CASSLDDRNQPQHF. The CDR3, as DNA: TGCGCCAGCAGCTTGGATGACAGGAATCAGCCCCAGCATTTT.

The sample holds many counts of this clonotype. The chain links TRBV7-3 to TRBJ1-1; D not resolved. Germline lookup yields CDR1 SGHTA and CDR2 FQGTGA. There are 13 residues in the CDR3. The V end was cut by 2 bases, the J end by 6 bases, with 10 bases between. The CDR3, as DNA: TGTGCCAGCAGCTTATGGGCAGCTTCTGAAGCTTTCTTT. It translates to CASSLWAASEAFF.

This clonotype was seen ten or more times. The chain is built from TRBV7-2 and TRBJ2-7; 12 bases agree with TRBD1. This CDR3 is built from 16 residues. Germline-derived CDR1 and CDR2 are SGHTA and FQGNSA. V was pared by 1 base and J by 3 bases, with 4 bases of the junction left unmatched. Here the CDR3 DNA reads TGTGCCAGCAGCTTAGGAGGGACAGGGGGCGTCTACGAGCAGTACTTC. Its translation is CASSLGGTGGVYEQYF.

The chain has TRBV12-3 or TRBV12-4 and TRBJ2-4, with 12 positions matching TRBD2. This CDR3 has 19 residues. J lost 2 bases, V lost 2 bases, and 10 bases had no gene match. The CDR3 DNA sequence: TGTGCCAGCAGTTTATGGGCTAGCGGGGGGGGAAGAACCAAAAACATTCAGTACTTC. Translating it yields CASSLWASGGGRTKNIQYF.

This chain links TRBV14 with TRBJ1-2, with D perhaps matching TRBD1 (5 bases). Per the germline V gene, CDR1 is SGHDN and CDR2 is FVKESK. Trimming shortened V by 7 bases and J by 8 bases, and 26 bases separated the two germline ends. The CDR3 extends over 16 amino acids. The CDR3 spells CASTPHRDLLLGGYTF. CDR3 sequence (DNA): TGTGCCAGCACCCCTCACCGGGACCTGTTGTTGGGGGGCTACACCTTC.

This clonotype was counted ten times or more. This chain connects TRBV20-1 to TRBJ2-1; 10 bases fit TRBD2. The CDR3 consists of 16 residues. Germline values: CDR1 DFQATT, CDR2 SNEGSKA (reference sequence). The trim removed 3 bases at V and 5 bases at J, leaving 10 bases unmatched. The CDR3 nucleotides are TGCAGTGCTAGGGACTATCTAGCGGGAGCAGACAATGAGCAGTTCTTC. Amino acid sequence: CSARDYLAGADNEQFF.

A remark on this clonotype: This may be a read error: a much more frequent sequence differs by one nucleotide. The rearrangement links TRBV5-1 to TRBJ2-3; 14 bases are a match to TRBD2. Germline lookup yields CDR1 SGHRS and CDR2 YFSETQ. CDR3 length: 17 amino acids. DNA for the CDR3: TGCGCCAGCAGCCTCGCGACTAGCGGGGGGGCCACAGATACGCAGAATTTT. This codes for CASSLATSGGATDTQNF.

The V call is TRBV7-2, the J call TRBJ2-7, with D perhaps TRBD1 (5 bases). The V end was cut by 7 bases, the J end by 6 bases, with 10 bases between. The CDR3 has 11 residues. Per the germline V gene, CDR1 is SGHTA and CDR2 is FQGNSA. CDR3: CASNSGFEQYF. In DNA, the CDR3 is TGTGCCAGCAACTCAGGGTTCGAGCAGTACTTC.

Concerning this clonotype: Mismatch with germline at one junction end may stem from a read error. The V call is TRBV6-1, the J call TRBJ1-2; unclear D gene. This CDR3 has 11 amino acids. Looked up from germline, CDR1 is MNHNS and CDR2 is SASEGT. CDR3 protein: CASRAWMGRDF. CDR3 nucleotides: TGTGCCAGCAGGGCATGGATGGGCCGGGACTTC.

This clonotype occurred a few times. This chain links TRBV11-3 with TRBJ2-5, with no clear D. CDR1 is SGHNT and CDR2 is YENEEA in the germline V gene. The CDR3 is 15 amino acids. V lost 1 base, J lost 5 bases, and 14 bases lay in between. The CDR3 loop is CASSLVPNQAETQYF. DNA for the CDR3: TGTGCCAGCAGCTTAGTCCCTAACCAGGCGGAGACCCAGTACTTC.

The chain carries TRBV14 and TRBJ1-1; TRBD1 aligns across 8 bases. This CDR3 is built from 14 residues. Germline trimming cut 4 bases from V and 8 bases from J; bases unmatched to any gene: 9. Germline-derived CDR1 and CDR2 are SGHDN and FVKESK. Written as DNA, the CDR3 is TGTGCCAGCAGCCTCTCTGGGACAGGCCCCGAAGCTTTCTTT. Translation gives CASSLSGTGPEAFF.

This clonotype showed up just a few times. The chain is built from TRBV20-1 and TRBJ1-1, with TRBD1 matching 7 bases. The CDR3 covers 12 residues. The ends lost 6 bases at V and 4 bases at J; junction bases unmatched: 5. Looked up from germline, CDR1 is DFQATT and CDR2 is SNEGSKA (reference sequence). The CDR3 protein is CSAKDRVTEAFF. The DNA for the CDR3 is TGCAGTGCGAAAGACAGGGTCACTGAAGCTTTCTTT.

This clonotype was counted only a few times. The V call is TRBV6-5, the J call TRBJ1-2; D not certain. In germline, CDR1 is MNHEY, CDR2 SVGAGI. V gave up 2 bases and J gave up 4 bases, with 17 bases separating them. This CDR3 has 16 residues. The CDR3 protein is CASSYGGNGPIYGYTF. In nucleotides, the CDR3 is TGTGCCAGCAGTTACGGAGGCAACGGGCCGATCTATGGCTACACCTTC.

This clonotype was observed at least ten times. This rearrangement joins TRBV12-3 or TRBV12-4 to TRBJ2-7; tentatively, D is TRBD1 (5 bases). There are 13 residues in the CDR3. V lost 1 base to trimming and J lost 2 bases, with 6 bases between them. In nucleotides, the CDR3 is TGTGCCAGCAGTTTAGTGGACACCTACGAGCAGTACTTC. The encoded protein is CASSLVDTYEQYF.